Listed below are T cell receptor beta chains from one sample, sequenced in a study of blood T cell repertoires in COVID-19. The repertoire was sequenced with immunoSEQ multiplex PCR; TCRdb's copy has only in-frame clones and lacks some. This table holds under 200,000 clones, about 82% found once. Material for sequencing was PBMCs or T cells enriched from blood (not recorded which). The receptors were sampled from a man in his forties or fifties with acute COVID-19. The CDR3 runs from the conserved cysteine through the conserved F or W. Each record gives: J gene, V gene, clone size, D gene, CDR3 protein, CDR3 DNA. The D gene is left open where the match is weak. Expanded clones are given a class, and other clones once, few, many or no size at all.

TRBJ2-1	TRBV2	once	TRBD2	CASSEDLTSGSLMEQFF	TGTGCCAGCAGTGAAGACCTGACTAGCGGGAGTTTAATGGAGCAGTTCTTC
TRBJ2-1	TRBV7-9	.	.	CASSQGSGMGNEQFF	TGTGCCAGCAGCCAGGGGTCCGGGATGGGGAATGAGCAGTTCTTC
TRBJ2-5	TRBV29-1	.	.	CSVATQGQETQYF	TGCAGCGTTGCTACTCAGGGGCAGGAGACCCAGTACTTC
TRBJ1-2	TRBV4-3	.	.	CASSQDTQGVATGYTF	TGCGCCAGCAGCCAAGATACACAAGGGGTAGCTACTGGCTACACCTTC
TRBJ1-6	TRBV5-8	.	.	CASSLAGWYNSPLHF	TGTGCCAGCAGCTTGGCAGGGTGGTATAATTCACCCCTCCACTTT
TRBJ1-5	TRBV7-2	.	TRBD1	CASKGQGGNNQPQHF	TGTGCCAGCAAGGGACAGGGGGGTAACAATCAGCCCCAGCATTTT
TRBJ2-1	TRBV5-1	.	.	CASSLDQGHGNEQFF	TGCGCCAGCAGCTTGGATCAGGGCCACGGGAATGAGCAGTTCTTC
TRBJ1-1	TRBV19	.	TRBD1	CASQPAGGRKVTEAFF	TGTGCCAGCCAACCGGCAGGGGGCAGGAAGGTCACTGAAGCTTTCTTT
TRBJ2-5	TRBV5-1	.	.	CASSQGAQVVGETQYF	TGCGCCAGCAGCCAAGGGGCGCAGGTTGTCGGTGAGACCCAGTACTTC
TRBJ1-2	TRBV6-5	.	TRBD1	CASSQRQGRYGYTF	TGTGCCAGCAGCCAAAGACAGGGTCGCTATGGCTACACCTTC
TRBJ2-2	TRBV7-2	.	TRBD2	CASSLIGRREIQLFF	TGTGCCAGCAGCTTAATTGGAAGGCGGGAGATTCAGCTGTTTTTT
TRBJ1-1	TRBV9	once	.	CASSDHLEGTEAFF	TGTGCCAGCAGCGATCACCTCGAGGGCACTGAAGCTTTCTTT
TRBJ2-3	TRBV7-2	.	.	CASSPLSGWPRTDTQYF	TGTGCCAGCAGCCCTTTGTCGGGATGGCCTCGCACAGATACGCAGTATTTT
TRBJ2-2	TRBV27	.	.	CASSYSRVSPELFF	TGTGCCAGCAGTTATTCCAGGGTTAGTCCCGAGCTGTTTTTT
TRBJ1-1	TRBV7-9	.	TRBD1	CASSTGQGEQAFF	TGTGCCAGCAGCACGGGACAGGGAGAGCAAGCTTTCTTT
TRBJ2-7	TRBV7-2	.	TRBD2	CASRTGMAGGEQYF	TGTGCCAGCAGGACCGGAATGGCGGGAGGCGAGCAGTACTTC
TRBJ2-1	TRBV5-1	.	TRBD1	CASSLATGGYNEQFF	TGCGCCAGCAGCTTGGCGACAGGGGGATACAATGAGCAGTTCTTC
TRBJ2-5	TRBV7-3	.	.	CAPPEARETCGQETQYF	TGTGCCCCCCCGGAGGCCCGGGAAACTTGTGGGCAAGAGACCCAGTACTTC
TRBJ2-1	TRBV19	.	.	CASSIGASSYNEQFF	TGTGCCAGTAGTATTGGAGCTAGCTCCTACAATGAGCAGTTCTTC
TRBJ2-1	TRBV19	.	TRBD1	CASSIGTGRTYNEQFF	TGTGCCAGTAGTATAGGGACAGGGCGTACCTACAATGAGCAGTTCTTC
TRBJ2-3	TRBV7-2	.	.	CASSSTTSLKPTDTQYF	TGTGCCAGCAGCTCGACTACCTCATTGAAGCCCACAGATACGCAGTATTTT
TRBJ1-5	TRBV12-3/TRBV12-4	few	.	CASSFGVNQPQHF	TGTGCCAGCAGTTTCGGGGTCAATCAGCCCCAGCATTTT
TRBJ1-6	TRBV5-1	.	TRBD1	CASSTGTGRTPLHF	TGCGCCAGCAGCACCGGGACAGGTAGAACACCCCTCCACTTT
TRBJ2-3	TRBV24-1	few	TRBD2	CATSASGGLYAGATDTQYF	TGTGCCACCAGTGCCTCGGGGGGACTGTACGCGGGAGCCACAGATACGCAGTATTTT
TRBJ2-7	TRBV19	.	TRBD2	CASSAGTSDYLHHEQYF	TGTGCCAGTAGTGCTGGGACTAGCGATTACCTACACCACGAGCAGTACTTC
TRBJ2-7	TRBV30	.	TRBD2	CAWSVLRSGRVSYEQYF	TGTGCCTGGAGTGTACTCCGGTCCGGGAGGGTCTCCTACGAGCAGTACTTC
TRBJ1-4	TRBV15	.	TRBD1	CATSRGQGVANEKLFF	TGTGCCACCAGCAGGGGCCAGGGGGTAGCTAATGAAAAACTGTTTTTT
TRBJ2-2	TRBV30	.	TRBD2	CAWRSGNTAGELFF	TGTGCCTGGAGGAGCGGGAACACAGCCGGGGAGCTGTTTTTT
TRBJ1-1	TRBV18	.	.	CASSPRENTEAFF	TGTGCCAGCTCACCTCGGGAGAACACTGAAGCTTTCTTT
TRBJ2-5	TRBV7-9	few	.	CASSRPTGALHQETQYF	TGTGCCAGCAGCCGCCCCACAGGCGCGCTCCACCAAGAGACCCAGTACTTC
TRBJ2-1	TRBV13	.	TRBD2	CASTGTSGRGVWNEQFF	TGTGCCAGCACTGGGACTAGCGGGAGAGGGGTCTGGAATGAGCAGTTCTTC
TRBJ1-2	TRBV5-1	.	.	CASSLEQAGVYGYTF	TGCGCCAGCAGCTTGGAGCAGGCGGGGGTCTATGGCTACACCTTC
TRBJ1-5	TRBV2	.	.	CASAGTNQHF	TGTGCCAGCGCTGGGACAAACCAGCATTTT
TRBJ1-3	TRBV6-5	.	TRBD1	CASSSPHRGAGNTIYF	TGTGCCAGCAGTTCCCCTCACAGGGGTGCTGGAAACACCATATATTTT
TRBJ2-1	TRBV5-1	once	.	CASMRDNEQFF	TGCGCCAGCATGAGGGATAATGAGCAGTTCTTC
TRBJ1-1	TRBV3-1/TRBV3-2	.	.	CASNKQGMNTEAFF	TGTGCCAGCAACAAACAGGGAATGAACACTGAAGCTTTCTTT
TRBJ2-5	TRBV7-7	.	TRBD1	CASSLGQGRRETQYF	TGTGCCAGCAGCTTAGGACAGGGAAGAAGGGAGACCCAGTACTTC
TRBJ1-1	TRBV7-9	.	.	CASSLGQMNTEAFF	TGTGCCAGCAGTCTTGGACAGATGAACACTGAAGCTTTCTTT
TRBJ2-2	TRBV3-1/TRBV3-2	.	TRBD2	CASSQRLAANTGELFF	TGTGCCAGCAGCCAAAGACTAGCGGCCAACACCGGGGAGCTGTTTTTT
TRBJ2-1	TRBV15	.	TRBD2	CATSRDLASGIYNEQFF	TGTGCCACCAGCAGAGATCTGGCTAGCGGGATCTACAATGAGCAGTTCTTC